There are a few counts of the clone carrying this T cell receptor beta chain. The target antigen is unknown. The TCRbeta library incorporated unique molecular identifiers. TCRdb recomputed calls from the PCR reads with MiXCR, one row per CDR3 protein. The data show a few hundred thousand distinct CDR3 sequences, with 10% to 15% seen just once and about 2% held by the top ten. The data are from a study of T-cell reconstitution after alpha-beta-depleted transplantation in children. This CDR3 comprises 17 residues. Unmatched junction bases numbered 4, after V lost 3 bases and J lost 2 bases. Germline assignment: CDR1 MNHEY and CDR2 SVGEGT. Study observations and caveats: Some patients' high day-60 TCRbeta diversity was attributed to recipient cells surviving conditioning. About two months after transplant, alpha-beta T cells reportedly came from several hundred expanded graft clones. Most T-cell counts and diversity one year after the transplant came from T cells that were newly produced.

The chain uses TRBV6-2 or TRBV6-3 and TRBJ2-7; 16 bases match TRBD2. The origin of this receptor is a male patient younger than 18 who had a stem cell transplant for acute myeloid leukemia, so the T cells may come from the graft donor. Sequenced material: PBMCs, mostly from graft donor cells, taken 360 days after TCRalphabeta/CD19-depleted stem cell transplant. CDR3 protein: CASSYAGTSGRAYEQYF. CDR3 coding DNA: TGTGCCAGCAGTTATGCGGGGACTAGCGGGAGGGCCTACGAGCAGTACTTC.